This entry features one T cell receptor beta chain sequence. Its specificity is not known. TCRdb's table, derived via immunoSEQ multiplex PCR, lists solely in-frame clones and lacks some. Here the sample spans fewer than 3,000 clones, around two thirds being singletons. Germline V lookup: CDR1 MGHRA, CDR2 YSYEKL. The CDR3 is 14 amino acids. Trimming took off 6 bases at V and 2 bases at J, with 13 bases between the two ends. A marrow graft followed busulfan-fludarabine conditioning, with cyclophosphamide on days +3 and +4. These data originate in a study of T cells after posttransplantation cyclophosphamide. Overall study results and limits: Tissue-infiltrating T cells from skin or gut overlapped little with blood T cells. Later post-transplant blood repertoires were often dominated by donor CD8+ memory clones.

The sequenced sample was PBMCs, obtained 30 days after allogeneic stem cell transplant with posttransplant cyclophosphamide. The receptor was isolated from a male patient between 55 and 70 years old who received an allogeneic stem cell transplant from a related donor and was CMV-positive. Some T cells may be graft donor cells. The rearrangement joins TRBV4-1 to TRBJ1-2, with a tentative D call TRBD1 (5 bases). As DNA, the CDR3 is TGCGCCAGCAGGGGCCCCCAGGGAAACTATGGCTACACCTTC. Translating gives CASRGPQGNYGYTF.